A selection of T cell receptor beta chains follows, all from one sample in a study of CD8 T cells in Susac syndrome. Via MiXCR, TCRdb re-called the immunoSEQ multiplex PCR reads, giving one row per CDR3 protein. The sample includes approximately 210,000 distinct CDR3 sequences, 94% of them seen just once. Sequenced input: CD4+ T cells from PBMCs. The receptors originated from a human donor with Susac syndrome. Both conserved end residues are part of each CDR3.

v_call cdr3_aa
TRBV7-8 CASSLGPGRPLHF
TRBV20-1 CSARFPGTAGANVLTF
TRBV7-2 CASSLKTTGHGYTF
TRBV9 CASSVDGGTDTQYF
TRBV7-3 CASSQTGNEQFF
TRBV10-3 CAISDFRESPLHF
TRBV28 CASNLRETAEQYF
TRBV18 CASSSTEGKQFF
TRBV28 CASSPTWGTGNTIYF
TRBV27 CAAGPLHSYEQYF